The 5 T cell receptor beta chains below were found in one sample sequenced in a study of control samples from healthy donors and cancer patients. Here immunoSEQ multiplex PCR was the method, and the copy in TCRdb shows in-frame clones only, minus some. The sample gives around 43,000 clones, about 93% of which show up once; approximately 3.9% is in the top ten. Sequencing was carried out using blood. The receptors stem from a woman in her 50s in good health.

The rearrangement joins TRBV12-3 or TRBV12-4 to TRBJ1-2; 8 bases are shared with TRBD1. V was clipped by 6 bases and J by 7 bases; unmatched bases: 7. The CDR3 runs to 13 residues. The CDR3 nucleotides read TGTGCCAGCAGGACCGACGGGACAGGTGGCTACACCTTC. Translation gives CASRTDGTGGYTF.

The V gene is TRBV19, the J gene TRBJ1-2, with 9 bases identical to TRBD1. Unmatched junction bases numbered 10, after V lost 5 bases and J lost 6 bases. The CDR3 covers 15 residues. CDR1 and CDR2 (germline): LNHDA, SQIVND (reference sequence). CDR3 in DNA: TGTGCCAGTAGTGTCTCTGGACAGGGGAAAAATGGCTACACCTTC. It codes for CASSVSGQGKNGYTF.

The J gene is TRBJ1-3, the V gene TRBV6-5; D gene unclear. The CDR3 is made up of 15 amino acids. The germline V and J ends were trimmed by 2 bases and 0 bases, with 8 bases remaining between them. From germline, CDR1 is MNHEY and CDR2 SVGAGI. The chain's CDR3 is CASSYGAISGNTIYF. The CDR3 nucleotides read TGTGCCAGCAGTTACGGAGCCATCTCTGGAAACACCATATATTTT.

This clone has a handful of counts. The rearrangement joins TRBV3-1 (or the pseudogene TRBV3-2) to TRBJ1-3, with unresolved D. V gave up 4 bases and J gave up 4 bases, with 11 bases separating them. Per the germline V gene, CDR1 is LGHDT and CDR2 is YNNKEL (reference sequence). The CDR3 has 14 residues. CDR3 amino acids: CASSRNNMGNTIYF. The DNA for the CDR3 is TGTGCCAGCAGCCGAAACAACATGGGAAACACCATATATTTT.

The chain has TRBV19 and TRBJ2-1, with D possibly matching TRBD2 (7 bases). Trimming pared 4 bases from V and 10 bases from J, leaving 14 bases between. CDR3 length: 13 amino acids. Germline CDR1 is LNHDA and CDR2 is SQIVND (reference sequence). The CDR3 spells CASSSGGQWEQFF. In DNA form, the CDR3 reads TGTGCCAGTAGTAGCGGGGGCCAGTGGGAGCAGTTCTTC.